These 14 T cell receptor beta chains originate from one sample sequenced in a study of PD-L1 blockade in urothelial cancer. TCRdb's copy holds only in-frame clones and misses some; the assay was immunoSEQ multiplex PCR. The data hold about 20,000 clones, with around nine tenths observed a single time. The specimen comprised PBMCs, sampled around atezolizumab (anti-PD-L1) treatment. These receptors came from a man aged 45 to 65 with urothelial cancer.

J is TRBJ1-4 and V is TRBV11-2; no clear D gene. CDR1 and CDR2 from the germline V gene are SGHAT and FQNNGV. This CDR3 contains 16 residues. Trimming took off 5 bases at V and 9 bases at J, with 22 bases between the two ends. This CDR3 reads CASSLTLSSSKKKLFF. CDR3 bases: TGTGCCAGCAGCCTCACGCTGTCCTCCTCTAAGAAAAAACTGTTTTTT.

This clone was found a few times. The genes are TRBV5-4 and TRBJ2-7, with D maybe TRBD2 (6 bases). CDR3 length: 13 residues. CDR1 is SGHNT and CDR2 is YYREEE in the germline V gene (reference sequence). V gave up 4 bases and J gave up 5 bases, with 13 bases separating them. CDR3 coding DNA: TGTGCCAGCAGCGGCCGGGACTCACACGAGCAGTACTTC. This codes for CASSGRDSHEQYF.

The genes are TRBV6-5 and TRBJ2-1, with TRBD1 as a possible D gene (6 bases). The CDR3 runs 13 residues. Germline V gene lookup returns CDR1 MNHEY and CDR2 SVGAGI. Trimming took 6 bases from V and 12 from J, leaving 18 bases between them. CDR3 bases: TGTGCCAGCAGACCCTCAGGGGAGAGGGGGCAGTTCTTC. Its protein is CASRPSGERGQFF.

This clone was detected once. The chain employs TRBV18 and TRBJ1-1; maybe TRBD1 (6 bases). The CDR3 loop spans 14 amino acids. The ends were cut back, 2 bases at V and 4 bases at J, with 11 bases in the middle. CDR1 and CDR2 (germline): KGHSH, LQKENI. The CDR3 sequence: CASSPSRTATEAFF. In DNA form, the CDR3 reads TGTGCCAGCTCACCATCCCGGACAGCCACTGAAGCTTTCTTT.

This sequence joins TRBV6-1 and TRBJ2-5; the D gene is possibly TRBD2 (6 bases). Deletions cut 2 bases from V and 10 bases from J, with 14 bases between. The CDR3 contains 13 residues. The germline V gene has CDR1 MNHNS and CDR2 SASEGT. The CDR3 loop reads CASSETLRGGQYF. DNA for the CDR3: TGTGCCAGCAGTGAAACCCTCCGGGGAGGCCAGTACTTC.

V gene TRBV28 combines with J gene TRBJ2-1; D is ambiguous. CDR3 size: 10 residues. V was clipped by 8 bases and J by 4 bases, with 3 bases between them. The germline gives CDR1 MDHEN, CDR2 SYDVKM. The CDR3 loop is CASSYNEQFF. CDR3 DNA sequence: TGTGCCAGCTCATACAATGAGCAGTTCTTC. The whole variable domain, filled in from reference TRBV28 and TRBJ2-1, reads DVKVTQSSRYLVKRTGEKVFLECVQDMDHENMFWYRQDPGLGLRLIYFSYDVKMKEKGDIPEGYSVSREKKERFSLILESASTNQTSMYLCASSYNEQFFGPGTRLTVL.

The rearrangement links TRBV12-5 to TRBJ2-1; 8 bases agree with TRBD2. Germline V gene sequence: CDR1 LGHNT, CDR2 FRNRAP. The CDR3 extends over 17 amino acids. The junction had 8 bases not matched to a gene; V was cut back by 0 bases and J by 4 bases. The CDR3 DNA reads TGTGCTAGTGGTTTGGTACTAGGACTAGCTCTTTACAATGAGCAGTTCTTC. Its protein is CASGLVLGLALYNEQFF.

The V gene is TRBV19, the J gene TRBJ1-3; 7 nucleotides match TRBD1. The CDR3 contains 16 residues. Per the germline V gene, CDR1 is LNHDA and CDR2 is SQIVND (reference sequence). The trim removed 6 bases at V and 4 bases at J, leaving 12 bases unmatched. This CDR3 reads CASSLLRQGGGNTIYF. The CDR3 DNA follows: TGTGCCAGTAGCCTACTACGACAGGGTGGAGGAAACACCATATATTTT. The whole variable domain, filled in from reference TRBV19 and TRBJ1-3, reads DGGITQSPKYLFRKEGQNVTLSCEQNLNHDAMYWYRQDPGQGLRLIYYSQIVNDFQKGDIAEGYSVSREKKESFPLTVTSAQKNPTAFYLCASSLLRQGGGNTIYFGEGSWLTVV.

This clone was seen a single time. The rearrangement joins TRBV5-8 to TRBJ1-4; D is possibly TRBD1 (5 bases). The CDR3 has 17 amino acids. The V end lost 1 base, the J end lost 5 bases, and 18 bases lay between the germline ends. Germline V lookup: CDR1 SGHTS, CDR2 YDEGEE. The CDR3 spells CASSLSRRSGGNEKLFF. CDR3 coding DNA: TGTGCCAGCAGCTTGTCTCGTCGGTCGGGGGGGAATGAAAAACTGTTTTTT.

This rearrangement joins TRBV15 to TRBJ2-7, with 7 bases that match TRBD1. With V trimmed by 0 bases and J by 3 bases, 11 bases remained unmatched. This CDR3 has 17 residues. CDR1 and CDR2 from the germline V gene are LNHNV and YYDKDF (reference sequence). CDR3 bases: TGTGCCACCAGCAGAGATACCCCGGGACAGTTTAGCTACGAGCAGTACTTC. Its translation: CATSRDTPGQFSYEQYF.

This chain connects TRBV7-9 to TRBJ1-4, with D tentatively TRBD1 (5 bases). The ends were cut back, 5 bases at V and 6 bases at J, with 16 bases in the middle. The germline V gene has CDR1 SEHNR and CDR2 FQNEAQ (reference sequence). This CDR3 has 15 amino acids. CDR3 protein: CASSPRESGDEKLFF. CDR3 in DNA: TGTGCCAGCAGCCCCAGGGAAAGTGGGGATGAAAAACTGTTTTTT.

CDR3 sequence: CASSVKTTTSEQYF. CDR3 DNA sequence: TGTGCCAGCAGTGTAAAGACCACTACGAGCGAGCAGTACTTC. The chain couples TRBV6-1 to TRBJ2-7; D ambiguous. CDR1 and CDR2 (germline): MNHNS, SASEGT. Trimming stripped 4 bases from V and 6 bases from J, with 16 bases between. This CDR3 has 14 amino acids.

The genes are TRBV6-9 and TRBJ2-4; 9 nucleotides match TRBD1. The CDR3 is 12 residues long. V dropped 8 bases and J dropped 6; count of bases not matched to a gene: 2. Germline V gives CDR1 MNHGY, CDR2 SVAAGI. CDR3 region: CASWDRANIQYF. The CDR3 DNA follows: TGTGCCAGCTGGGACAGGGCAAACATTCAGTACTTC.

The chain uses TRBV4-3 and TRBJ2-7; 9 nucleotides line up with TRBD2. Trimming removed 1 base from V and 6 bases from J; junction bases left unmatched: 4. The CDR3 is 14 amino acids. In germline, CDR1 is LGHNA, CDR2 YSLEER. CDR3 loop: CASSQVSGRSEQYF. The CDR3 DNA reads TGCGCCAGCAGCCAAGTAAGCGGGAGGAGCGAGCAGTACTTC.